This TCR beta chain comes out of a study of shared clonotypes between healthy human individuals (dated by TCRdb to 2018 to 2021). Describing the broader study: The cohort comprised two women and a few men aged 18 to 49 years. For each donor, CD4 naive and CD4 memory were each run on three plates, CD8 naive on two plates, and CD8 memory on one plate. Blood TCR repertoires of several healthy adults were deeply sequenced to estimate repertoire size and the extent of clonotype sharing between individuals. Different laboratories and diverse techniques were used to prepare libraries and sequence TCR repertoires, to increase sequencing depth and limit assay-specific biases. Between about 0.9 and 8.9 billion PBMCs per donor were obtained by leukapheresis. The paper's findings and limits, for the study overall: Naive subsets generally had larger estimated clonotype richness than memory subsets. Only blood was sampled, and tissue TCR repertoires likely differ from those in blood. Higher generation probabilities were observed for clonotypes shared by all four sorted-subset donors than for non-shared clonotypes. Because the study included a small number of donors, the genetic and exposure-history diversity represented was limited. Incomplete sequencing was indicated by rarefaction of sorted-subset datasets, despite the large sequencing depth. Across several donors, around 5.4% of naive CD4, approximately 3.6% of naive CD8, 2.3% of memory CD4, and under 0.45% of memory CD8 clonotypes were shared. Pairwise subsampling indicated that sequencing depth was expected to affect the degree of clonotype sharing among donors.

CD8 naive samples were obtained by positive selection for CCR7 among CD45RO-negative cells, yielding a CD45RA+CCR7+ population from which TemRA cells were excluded. The donors were healthy, HIV-negative adults with no recently reported acute infections or vaccinations. Every donor was a Caucasian adult residing in Nashville, Tennessee, USA. Blood was obtained by leukapheresis, after which PBMCs were separated by Ficoll-Histopaque density gradient centrifugation and cryopreserved in liquid nitrogen vapor phase. Analytical flow cytometry was used to check the purity and quantity of each magnetically sorted T cell population. Genomic DNA was isolated from every sorted fraction and measured by UV absorbance on a Nanodrop 2000c. Trimmed from V: 3 bases; trimmed from J: 3 bases; junction bases lacking a gene match: 10. The CDR3 numbers 17 residues from cysteine through phenylalanine. Only the CDR3 DNA is retained, 51 bases long and in frame from the first base. CDR1 and CDR2 are read off the germline V gene as MNHNS and SASEGT.

Only one count was recorded for this clone. Which antigen it targets is not known. Base qualities are not recorded, but no much larger clone differs from it by a single base. Using the deep immunoSEQ assay, TCR CDR3 regions were amplified from genomic DNA by multiplex PCR. For each cell subset, the extracted genomic DNA was distributed evenly across all wells of several immunoSEQ 96-well plates, and each plate served as one replicate. Each replicate PCR for sorted subsets received around 200 ng genomic DNA, equal to tens of thousands of T cell genomes. The purified libraries were quantified using a Qubit 3.0 fluorometer, sized with a Bioanalyzer 2100, and then quantified again using the KAPA Library Quantification kit. Every immunoSEQ 96-well plate was sequenced on a separate single-read 150-cycle Illumina NextSeq 550 flow cell. On the study's bioinformatics: Because the immunoSEQ output held only junctional sequences and lacked quality scores, the filtering could not match the filtering applied to full-length reads. Sequences were annotated with PyIR, a Python wrapper for IgBLAST v1.9, using IMGT germline references to assign V/J genes and CDR3. Reads with weak V/J assignments (E-value above 1e-6), missing CDR3, stop codons, out-of-frame junctions, or ambiguous translated residues were removed. V3J clonotypes were defined as sequences sharing an identical inferred V gene, J gene, and CDR3 amino acid sequence. Percentage overlap between repertoires was computed as shared unique clonotypes divided by the size of the smaller repertoire. Three approaches were used to assess repertoire richness: RTK rarefaction, the Chao1 estimator, and Recon v2.1 estimates of unobserved clonotypes. Generation probabilities for all TCRbeta clonotypes obtained by the gDNA method from a handful of donors were computed using OLGA. TCRdb holds this immuneACCESS table with in-frame rearrangements only. Some clones are missing; in checked studies, unresolved V genes explain under half, and the rest has no known cause. From that table come the V and J calls and clone size; the DNA was used to work out D and trimming. Here the sample has fewer than 1 million clones; approximately 96% occur a single time. The ten largest clones capture roughly 0.23% of the sample.

This chain is built from TRBV6-1 and TRBJ2-2, with TRBD1 matching 7 junction bases. Sequencing was performed on naive CD8+ T cells sorted from blood. The cell subset or site label corresponds to: CD45RA+CCR7+. This clonotype was sampled from a man aged 25 to 40 in good health. In nucleotide form, the sequence is TGTGCCAGCAGTGATAGGTTAGGGGGCGGATACACCGGGGAGCTGTTTTTT. This sequence encodes CASSDRLGGGYTGELFF.